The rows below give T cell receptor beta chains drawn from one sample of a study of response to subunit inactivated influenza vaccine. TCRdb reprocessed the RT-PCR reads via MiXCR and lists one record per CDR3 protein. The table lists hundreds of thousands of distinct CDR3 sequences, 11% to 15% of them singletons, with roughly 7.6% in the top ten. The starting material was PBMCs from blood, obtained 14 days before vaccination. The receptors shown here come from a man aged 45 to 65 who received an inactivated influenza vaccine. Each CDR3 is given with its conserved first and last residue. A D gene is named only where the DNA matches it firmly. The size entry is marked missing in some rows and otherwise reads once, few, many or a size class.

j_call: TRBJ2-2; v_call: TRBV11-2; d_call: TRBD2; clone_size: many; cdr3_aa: CASSLTSGANTGELFF; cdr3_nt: TGTGCCAGCAGTCTCACTAGCGGGGCGAACACCGGGGAGCTGTTTTTT
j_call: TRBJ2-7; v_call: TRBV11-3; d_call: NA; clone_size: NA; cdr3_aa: CASSFPWREQYF; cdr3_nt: TGTGCCAGCAGCTTTCCGTGGCGCGAGCAGTACTTC
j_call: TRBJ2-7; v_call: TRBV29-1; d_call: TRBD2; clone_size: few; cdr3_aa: CSVGERGGYEQYF; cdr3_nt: TGCAGCGTTGGGGAGCGGGGGGGCTACGAGCAGTACTTC
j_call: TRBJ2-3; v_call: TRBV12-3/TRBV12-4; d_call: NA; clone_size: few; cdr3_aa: CASSLAGLADTQYF; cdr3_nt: TGTGCCAGCAGTTTAGCAGGGTTGGCAGATACGCAGTATTTT
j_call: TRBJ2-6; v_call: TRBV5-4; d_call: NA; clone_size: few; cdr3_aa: CASSLVASSGANVLTF; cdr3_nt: TGTGCCAGCAGCTTGGTGGCCTCATCAGGGGCCAACGTCCTGACTTTC
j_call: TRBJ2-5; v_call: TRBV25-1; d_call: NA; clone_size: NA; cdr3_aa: CASSDAGAIQETQYF; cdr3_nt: TGTGCCAGCAGTGACGCAGGAGCTATTCAAGAGACCCAGTACTTC
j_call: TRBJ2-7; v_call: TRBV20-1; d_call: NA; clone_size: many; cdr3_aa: CSLYSSYEQYF; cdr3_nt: TGCAGCCTATACAGCTCCTACGAGCAGTACTTC
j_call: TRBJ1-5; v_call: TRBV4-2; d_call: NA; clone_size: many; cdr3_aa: CASSQLVSLNQPQHF; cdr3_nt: TGTGCCAGCAGCCAACTCGTCTCCTTGAATCAGCCCCAGCATTTT
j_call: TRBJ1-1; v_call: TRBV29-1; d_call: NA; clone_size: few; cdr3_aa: CSGSSRMNTEAFF; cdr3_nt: TGCAGCGGTTCCTCAAGAATGAACACTGAAGCTTTCTTT
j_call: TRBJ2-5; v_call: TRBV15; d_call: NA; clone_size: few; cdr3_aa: CATSRAAGWGETQYF; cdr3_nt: TGTGCCACCAGCAGAGCCGCAGGGTGGGGAGAGACCCAGTACTTC
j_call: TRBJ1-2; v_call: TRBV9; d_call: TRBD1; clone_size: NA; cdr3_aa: CASSPGQGASGYTF; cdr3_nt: TGTGCCAGCAGCCCGGGACAGGGGGCTTCAGGCTACACCTTC
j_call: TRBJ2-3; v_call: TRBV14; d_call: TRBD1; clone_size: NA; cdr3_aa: CASSPKNRGLTDTQYF; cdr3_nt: TGTGCCAGCAGCCCAAAAAACAGGGGCCTCACAGATACGCAGTATTTT
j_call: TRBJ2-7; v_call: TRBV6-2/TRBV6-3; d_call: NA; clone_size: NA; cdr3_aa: CASSATGEQYF; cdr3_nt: TGTGCCAGCAGCGCCACGGGGGAGCAGTACTTC
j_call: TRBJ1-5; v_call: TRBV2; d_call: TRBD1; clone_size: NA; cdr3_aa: CASSGTGTPQHF; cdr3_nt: TGTGCCAGCAGCGGGACAGGGACGCCCCAGCATTTT
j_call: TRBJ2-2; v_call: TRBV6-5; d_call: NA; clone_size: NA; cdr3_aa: CASSYTAAGGGELFF; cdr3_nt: TGTGCCAGCAGTTACACAGCGGCCGGGGGCGGGGAGCTGTTTTTT
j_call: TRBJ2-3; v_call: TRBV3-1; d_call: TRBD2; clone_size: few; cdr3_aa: CASSQERLAGVDTQYF; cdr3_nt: TGTGCCAGCAGCCAAGAGCGTCTAGCGGGAGTAGATACGCAGTATTTT
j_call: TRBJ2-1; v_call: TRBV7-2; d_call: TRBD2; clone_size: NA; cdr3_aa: CASSLVGSGTSHEQFF; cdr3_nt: TGTGCCAGCAGCTTAGTGGGTAGCGGGACGTCCCATGAGCAGTTCTTC
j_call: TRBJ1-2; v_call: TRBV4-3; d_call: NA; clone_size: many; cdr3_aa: CASSQDPGKIRYGYTF; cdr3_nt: TGCGCCAGCAGCCAAGATCCCGGGAAGATTCGATATGGCTACACCTTC
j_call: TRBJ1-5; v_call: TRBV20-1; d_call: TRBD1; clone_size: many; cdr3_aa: CSARTRDSPYSNQPQHF; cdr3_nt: TGCAGTGCTAGAACCCGGGACAGTCCTTATAGCAATCAGCCCCAGCATTTT
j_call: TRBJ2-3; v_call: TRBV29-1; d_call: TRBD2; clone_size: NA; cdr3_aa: CSVEVRLADSTDTQYF; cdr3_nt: TGCAGCGTTGAAGTGAGACTAGCGGATAGCACAGATACGCAGTATTTT
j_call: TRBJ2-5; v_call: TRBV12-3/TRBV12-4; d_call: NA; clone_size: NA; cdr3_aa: CASSWRDPGETQYF; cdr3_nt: TGTGCCAGCAGTTGGCGGGACCCCGGGGAGACCCAGTACTTC
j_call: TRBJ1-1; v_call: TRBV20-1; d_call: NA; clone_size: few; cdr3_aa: CSARRGRDTEAFF; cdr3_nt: TGCAGTGCTCGCAGGGGAAGGGACACTGAAGCTTTCTTT
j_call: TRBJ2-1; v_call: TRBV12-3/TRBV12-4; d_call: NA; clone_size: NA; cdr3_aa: CASSLRISYNEQFF; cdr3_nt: TGTGCCAGCAGTTTGCGGATCTCCTACAATGAGCAGTTCTTC
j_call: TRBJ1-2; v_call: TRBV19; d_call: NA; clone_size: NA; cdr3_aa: CASLGGPGYTF; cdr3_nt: TGTGCCAGTCTGGGAGGACCTGGCTACACCTTC
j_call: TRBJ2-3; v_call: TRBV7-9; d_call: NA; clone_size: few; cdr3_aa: CASSLARGDTDTQYF; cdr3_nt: TGTGCCAGCAGCTTAGCCAGAGGGGACACAGATACGCAGTATTTT
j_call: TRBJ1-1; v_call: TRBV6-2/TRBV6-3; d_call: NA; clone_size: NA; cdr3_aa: CASRRDTSTEAFF; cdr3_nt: TGTGCCAGCAGACGCGACACTAGCACTGAAGCTTTCTTT
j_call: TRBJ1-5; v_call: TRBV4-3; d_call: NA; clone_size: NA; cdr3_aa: CASSQEPPPNQPQHF; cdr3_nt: TGCGCCAGCAGCCAAGAACCCCCGCCCAATCAGCCCCAGCATTTT
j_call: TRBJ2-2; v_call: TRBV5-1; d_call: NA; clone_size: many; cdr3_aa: CASSLVGATNTGELFF; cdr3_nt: TGCGCCAGCAGCTTGGTAGGGGCGACGAACACCGGGGAGCTGTTTTTT
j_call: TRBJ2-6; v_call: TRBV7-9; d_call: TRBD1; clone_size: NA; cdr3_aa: CASSLTTGAGANVLTF; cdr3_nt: TGTGCCAGCAGCTTAACTACAGGGGCTGGGGCCAACGTCCTGACTTTC
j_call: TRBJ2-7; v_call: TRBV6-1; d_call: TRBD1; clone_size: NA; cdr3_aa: CATREWTGAYEQYF; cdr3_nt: TGTGCCACCAGAGAGTGGACAGGGGCCTACGAGCAGTACTTC
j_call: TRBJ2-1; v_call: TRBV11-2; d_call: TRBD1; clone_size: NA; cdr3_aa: CASSWGQTPAGEQFF; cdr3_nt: TGTGCCAGCAGCTGGGGACAGACTCCGGCGGGTGAGCAGTTCTTC
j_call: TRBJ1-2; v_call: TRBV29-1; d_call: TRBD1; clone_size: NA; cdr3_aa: CSALGGANYGYTF; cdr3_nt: TGCAGCGCCCTAGGGGGCGCCAACTATGGCTACACCTTC
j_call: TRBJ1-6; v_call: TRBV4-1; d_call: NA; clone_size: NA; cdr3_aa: CASSQKGGGEWNSPLHF; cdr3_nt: TGCGCCAGCAGCCAAAAGGGCGGAGGGGAATGGAATTCACCCCTCCACTTT
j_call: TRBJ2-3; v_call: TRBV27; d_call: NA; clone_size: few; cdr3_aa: CASNLLGPDADTQYF; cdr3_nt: TGTGCCAGCAATCTCCTGGGCCCAGACGCAGATACGCAGTATTTT
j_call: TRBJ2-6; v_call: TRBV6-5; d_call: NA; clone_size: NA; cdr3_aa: CASSYSIGRRNSGANVLTF; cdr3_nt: TGTGCCAGCAGTTACTCCATCGGACGGAGGAACTCTGGGGCCAACGTCCTGACTTTC
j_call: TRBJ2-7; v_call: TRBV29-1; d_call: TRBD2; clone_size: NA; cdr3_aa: CSVRGLADYEQYF; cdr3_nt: TGCAGCGTGCGGGGACTAGCGGACTACGAGCAGTACTTC
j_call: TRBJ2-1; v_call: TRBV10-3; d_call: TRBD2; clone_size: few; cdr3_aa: CAISEGGRAGEQFF; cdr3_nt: TGTGCCATCAGTGAAGGCGGGAGGGCGGGTGAGCAGTTCTTC
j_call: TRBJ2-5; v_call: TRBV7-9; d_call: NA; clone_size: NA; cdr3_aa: CASSLVTGLSETQYF; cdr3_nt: TGTGCCAGCAGCTTAGTTACAGGGCTTTCGGAGACCCAGTACTTC
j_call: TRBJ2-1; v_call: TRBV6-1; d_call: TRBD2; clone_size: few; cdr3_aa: CASSRTSGTSYNEQFF; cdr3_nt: TGTGCCAGCAGCCGGACTAGCGGGACCTCCTACAATGAGCAGTTCTTC
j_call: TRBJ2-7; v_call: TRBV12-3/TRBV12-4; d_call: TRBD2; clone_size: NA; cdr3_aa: CASTQAGGFPYEQYF; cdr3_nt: TGTGCCAGCACCCAAGCGGGAGGTTTCCCCTACGAGCAGTACTTC